This TCR beta chain was retrieved from a study of shared clonotypes between healthy human individuals. Comments on this clone: Its antigen is not identified.

Terminally differentiated effector memory CD45RA+ cells were excluded by CCR7 positive selection of CD45RO-negative cells. Overall study findings and caveats: The donor pool, a small one, limited the genetic and exposure-history diversity represented. Sequencing depth was expected to influence donor clonotype sharing.

This CDR3 is 15 amino acids long. CDR1 and CDR2 (germline): SEHNR, FQNEAQ (reference sequence). J gave up 5 bases and V 2 bases, and 5 bases lay outside the gene matches. Replicate PCRs run on sorted subsets employed 200 ng DNA, some 33,000 T cell genomes. The repertoire was sequenced with immunoSEQ multiplex PCR; TCRdb's copy has only in-frame clones and lacks some. In the table there are about 2 million clones, approximately 94% of which are singletons. This chain joins TRBV7-9 and TRBJ2-1, with 8 bases lining up with TRBD2. The specimen was naive CD8+ T cells sorted from blood. The origin of this receptor is a man aged 18-30 years in good health. In DNA form, the CDR3 reads TGTGCCAGCAGCTTAAGCGGGGGCTCTAACAATGAGCAGTTCTTC. Translated: CASSLSGGSNNEQFF. The full variable domain, rest sourced from reference TRBV7-9 and TRBJ2-1, is DTGVSQNPRHKITKRGQNVTFRCDPISEHNRLYWYRQTLGQGPEFLTYFQNEAQLEKSRLLSDRFSAERPKGSFSTLEIQRTEQGDSAMYLCASSLSGGSNNEQFFGPGTRLTVL.